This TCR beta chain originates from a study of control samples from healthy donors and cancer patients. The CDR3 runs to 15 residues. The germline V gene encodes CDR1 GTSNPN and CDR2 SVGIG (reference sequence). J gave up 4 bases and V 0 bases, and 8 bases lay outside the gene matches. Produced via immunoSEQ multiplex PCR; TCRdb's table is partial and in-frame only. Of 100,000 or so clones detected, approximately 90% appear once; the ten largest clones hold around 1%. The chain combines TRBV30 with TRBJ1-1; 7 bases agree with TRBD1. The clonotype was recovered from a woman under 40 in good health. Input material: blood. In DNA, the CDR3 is TGTGCCTGGAGTGTAGGAGGGGGCTACAGCACTGAAGCTTTCTTT. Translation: CAWSVGGGYSTEAFF.